This T cell receptor (beta chain) was sequenced in a study of blood T cell repertoires in COVID-19 (dated by TCRdb to the early 2020s). Regarding the complete study: Samples from collaborators originated in the United States, Italy and Spain and spanned both the acute and convalescent phases of COVID-19. The material from the prospective study consisted of cDNA or gDNA derived from T cells, B-cell-depleted T cells, or PBMCs. Samples came from the ongoing ImmuneRACE study (first 160 participants) plus 1,254 subjects from 6 global collaborators. Deeply sampled blood TCRbeta repertoires from subjects exposed to, actively infected with, or recovered from COVID-19 were included in the dataset. The repertoires were released in a freely available public database meant as a resource for research on the immune response to SARS-CoV-2. The sample metadata nearly always contained a de-identified subject ID, COVID-19 status, age in years and sex. Where available, HLA class I and class II types were taken from metadata supplied by the sample provider and were not determined by assay-based typing.

Summary of the overall study and its limitations: The amount of clinical and demographic metadata varied by source and participant and was provided uncurated.

TCRbeta CDR3 regions were amplified from genomic DNA using the immunoSEQ Assay, a bias-controlled multiplex PCR. Per the original workflow: The number of nucleated cells in each sample was estimated from the amplification of reference gene primers within the assay. Sequence reads were collapsed and filtered to measure the absolute abundance of every unique TCRbeta CDR3 rearrangement. Productive Simpson clonality was computed per sample as the square root of Simpson's diversity index over productive rearrangements. TCRdb provides this immuneACCESS table in a form limited to in-frame rearrangements. Some clones are lacking; in checked studies, under half of them reflect an unresolved V gene, and why the rest are absent is not known. V, J and clone size are taken as reported in that table, and D and trimming were inferred from the DNA itself. The sample data list about 170,000 clones, and roughly 86% of these were observed just once. The ten most abundant clones make up about 3.5% of the sample.

As encoded in the germline V gene, CDR1 is MNHEY while CDR2 is SVGEGT. The cysteine opens and the phenylalanine closes a CDR3 of 17 amino acids. Here the CDR3 DNA is all that survives: 51 bases in frame from base 1. V trim: 0 bases; J trim: 2 bases; unmatched bases: 7. Each collaborating institution followed its own protocols to collect whole blood in K2EDTA tubes. For TCRbeta analysis, collaborators shipped samples as frozen whole blood, isolated PBMCs, or DNA extracted from either of those sample types. A word on this clone: The antigen it recognizes is unknown. Base qualities are not recorded, but no much larger clone differs from it by a single base.

The sequence was obtained from a man in his 70s with acute or convalescent COVID-19. The chain was built from TRBV6-2 or TRBV6-3 and TRBJ2-4, and 7 bases in between align with TRBD2. Input material: peripheral blood. In nucleotide form, the sequence is TGTGCCAGCAGTTACTCAGCGGGGTTGGGGTCCAAAAACATTCAGTACTTC. The translation is CASSYSAGLGSKNIQYF.